This T cell receptor beta chain stems from a study of blood T cell repertoires in COVID-19. CDR1 SGHVS and CDR2 FNYEAQ come from the germline V gene. The CDR3 totals 15 residues. V was cut by 2 bases and J by 5 bases, with 12 bases left in between. TCRdb's table, derived via immunoSEQ multiplex PCR, lists solely in-frame clones and lacks some. Among approximately 190,000 clones listed, around 79% were seen once. V usage is TRBV7-6 and J usage is TRBJ2-2; D perhaps matches TRBD2 (6 bases). The source is a man aged 60 to 75 with active or convalescent COVID-19. Sequenced input: peripheral blood. In nucleotides, the CDR3 is TGTGCCAGCAGCTTAATCCCCCGGGGGACCGGGGAGCTGTTTTTT. Its protein product is CASSLIPRGTGELFF.